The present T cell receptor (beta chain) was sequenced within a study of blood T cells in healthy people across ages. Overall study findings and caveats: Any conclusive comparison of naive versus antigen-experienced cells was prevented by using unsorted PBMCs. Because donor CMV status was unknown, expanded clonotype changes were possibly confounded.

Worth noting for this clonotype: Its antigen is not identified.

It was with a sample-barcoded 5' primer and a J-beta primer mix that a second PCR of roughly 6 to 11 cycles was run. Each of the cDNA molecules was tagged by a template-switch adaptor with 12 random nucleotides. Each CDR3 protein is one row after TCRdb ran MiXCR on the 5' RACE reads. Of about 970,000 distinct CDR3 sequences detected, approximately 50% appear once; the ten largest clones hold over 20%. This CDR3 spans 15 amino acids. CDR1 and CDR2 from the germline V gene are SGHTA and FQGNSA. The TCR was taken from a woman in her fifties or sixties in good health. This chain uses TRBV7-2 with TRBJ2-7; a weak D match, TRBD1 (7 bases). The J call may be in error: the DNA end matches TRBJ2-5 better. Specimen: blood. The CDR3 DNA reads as TGTGCCAGCAGCTCAGCGCGTAACAGGGGAGGGACCCAGTACTTC. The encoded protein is CASSSARNRGGTQYF.